The 10 T cell receptor beta chains presented below share a single source sample, sequenced in a study of beta chain features in type 1 diabetes. Reverse transcribing all isolated RNA meant expressed TCRB transcripts were sequenced. The protocol was immunoSEQ multiplex PCR, while the TCRdb copy is restricted to in-frame clones and leaves out a portion. The sample has fewer than 200,000 clones, roughly 8% seen once. Material: central memory CD4+ T cells from blood. These receptors were obtained from a man younger than 35 in good health.

This sequence joins TRBV30 and TRBJ1-1; no definite D call. CDR3 size: 12 residues. Trimming pared 0 bases from V and 3 bases from J, leaving 5 bases between. Germline values: CDR1 GTSNPN, CDR2 SVGIG (reference sequence). CDR3 in amino acids: CAWSVPYTEAFF. Here the CDR3 DNA reads TGTGCCTGGAGTGTCCCCTACACTGAAGCTTTCTTT.

The chain couples TRBV5-4 to TRBJ2-6, with a possible D match to TRBD1 (6 bases). Trimming took off 1 base at V and 0 bases at J, with 11 bases between the two ends. CDR3 length equals 17 residues. CDR1 is SGHNT and CDR2 is YYREEE in the germline V gene (reference sequence). The CDR3 here is CASSLNRASSGANVLTF. The CDR3 coding sequence is TGTGCCAGCAGCTTGAACAGGGCGAGCTCTGGGGCCAACGTCCTGACTTTC.

The sample holds many counts of this clone. The chain couples TRBV14 to TRBJ2-7; D is undetermined. The CDR3 length is 11 residues. Germline V lookup: CDR1 SGHDN, CDR2 FVKESK. V was shortened by 2 bases and J by 4 bases, with 3 bases between the two germline ends. CDR3 loop: CASSQSYEQYF. The CDR3 DNA follows: TGTGCCAGCAGCCAATCATACGAGCAGTACTTC.

J is TRBJ1-2 and V is TRBV6-1, with 7 bases identical to TRBD1. The CDR3 consists of 14 residues. Trimming at V came to 6 bases and at J to 6 bases, leaving 10 bases not matched to a gene. CDR1 MNHNS and CDR2 SASEGT come from the germline V gene. Here the CDR3 reads CASSRDSKIDGYTF. The CDR3 coding sequence is TGTGCCAGCAGCCGGGACAGTAAGATCGATGGCTACACCTTC.

The chain is built from TRBV9 and TRBJ2-2, with a weak D call TRBD2 (6 bases). CDR3 length: 16 amino acids. The germline CDR1 and CDR2 sequences are SGDLS and YYNGEE. Trimming stripped 4 bases from V and 9 bases from J, with 22 bases between. CDR3 DNA sequence: TGTGCCAGCAGCACTGGGGGGAGCGGAAACCACCGGGAGCTGTTTTTT. It yields the protein CASSTGGSGNHRELFF. The entire variable domain, with the rest obtained from reference TRBV9 and TRBJ2-2, is as follows: DSGVTQTPKHLITATGQRVTLRCSPRSGDLSVYWYQQSLDQGLQFLIQYYNGEERAKGNILERFSAQQFPDLHSELNLSSLELGDSALYFCASSTGGSGNHRELFFGEGSRLTVL.

As concerns this clone: At the DNA level, this CDR3 is encoded by other sequences in the same sample as well. V is TRBV6-6 and J is TRBJ1-1; no clear D. Germline V gene sequence: CDR1 MNHNY, CDR2 SVGAGI (reference sequence). With 2 bases removed from V and 3 bases from J, the gap between germline ends came to 7 bases. This CDR3 comprises 13 residues. DNA of the CDR3: TGTGCCAGCAGTTACGGTCAGGACACTGAAGCTTTCTTT. This translates into CASSYGQDTEAFF.

This clone was seen only a few times. J is TRBJ2-7 and V is TRBV2; D unresolved. The CDR3 spans 15 residues. V lost 8 bases to trimming and J lost 6 bases, with 23 bases between them. CDR1 is SNHLY and CDR2 is FYNNEI in the germline V gene. CDR3 sequence: CASLPLGGSLGEQYF. The CDR3 DNA follows: TGTGCCAGCCTGCCTCTAGGTGGGTCACTTGGCGAGCAGTACTTC.

V gene TRBV2 combines with J gene TRBJ1-5, with D possibly being TRBD1 (6 bases). CDR3 size: 15 residues. V was pared by 5 bases and J by 0 bases, with 11 bases between. Germline values: CDR1 SNHLY, CDR2 FYNNEI. CDR3 coding DNA: TGTGCCAGCAGTCCGGGACACAATAGCAATCAGCCCCAGCATTTT. This gives the protein CASSPGHNSNQPQHF.

This clone has at least ten counts. CDR3 loop: CAWSVLGAANTGELFF. The CDR3 DNA sequence: TGTGCCTGGAGTGTACTTGGCGCGGCGAACACCGGGGAGCTGTTTTTT. The chain links TRBV30 to TRBJ2-2; no reliable D call. V was cut by 0 bases and J by 0 bases, with 11 bases left in between. The CDR3 length is 16 residues. Germline CDR1 GTSNPN, CDR2 SVGIG (reference sequence).

The chain has TRBV30 and TRBJ1-2; D is perhaps TRBD1 (5 bases). CDR1 is GTSNPN, CDR2 SVGIG, per germline (reference sequence). There are 13 residues in the CDR3. V was shortened by 3 bases and J by 5 bases, with 13 bases between the two germline ends. Here the CDR3 reads CAWRLQVLYGYTF. As DNA, the CDR3 is TGTGCCTGGAGGCTACAGGTTCTTTATGGCTACACCTTC.